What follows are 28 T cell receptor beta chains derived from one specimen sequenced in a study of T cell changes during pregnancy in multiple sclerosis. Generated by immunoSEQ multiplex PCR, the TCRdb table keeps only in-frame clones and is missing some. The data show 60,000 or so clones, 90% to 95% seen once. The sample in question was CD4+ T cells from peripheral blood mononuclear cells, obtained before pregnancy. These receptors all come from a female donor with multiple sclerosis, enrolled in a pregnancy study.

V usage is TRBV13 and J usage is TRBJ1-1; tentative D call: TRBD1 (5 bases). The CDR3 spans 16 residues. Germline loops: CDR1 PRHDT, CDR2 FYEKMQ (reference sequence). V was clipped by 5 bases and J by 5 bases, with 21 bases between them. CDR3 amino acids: CASSRHRKGRGTEAFF. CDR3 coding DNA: TGTGCCAGCAGCCGTCACCGCAAGGGGCGTGGAACTGAAGCTTTCTTT.

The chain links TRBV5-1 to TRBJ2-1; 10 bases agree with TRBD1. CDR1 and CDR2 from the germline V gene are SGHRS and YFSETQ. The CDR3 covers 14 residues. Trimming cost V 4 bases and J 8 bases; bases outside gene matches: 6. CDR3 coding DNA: TGCGCCAGCAGCGGTGGGGGGACAGGGGATGAGCAGTTCTTC. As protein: CASSGGGTGDEQFF.

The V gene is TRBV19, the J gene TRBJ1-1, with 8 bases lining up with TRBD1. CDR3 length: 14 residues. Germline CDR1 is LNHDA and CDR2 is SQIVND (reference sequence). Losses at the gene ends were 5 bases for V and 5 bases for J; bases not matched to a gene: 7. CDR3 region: CASSERQGYTEAFF. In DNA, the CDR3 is TGTGCCAGTAGTGAGCGACAGGGGTATACTGAAGCTTTCTTT.

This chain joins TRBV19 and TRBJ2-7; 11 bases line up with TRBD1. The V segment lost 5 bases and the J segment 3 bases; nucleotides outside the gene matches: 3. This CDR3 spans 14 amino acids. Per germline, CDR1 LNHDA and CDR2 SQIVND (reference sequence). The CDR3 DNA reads TGTGCCAGTAGTCTCGGGACAGGGGGCTACGAGCAGTACTTC. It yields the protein CASSLGTGGYEQYF.

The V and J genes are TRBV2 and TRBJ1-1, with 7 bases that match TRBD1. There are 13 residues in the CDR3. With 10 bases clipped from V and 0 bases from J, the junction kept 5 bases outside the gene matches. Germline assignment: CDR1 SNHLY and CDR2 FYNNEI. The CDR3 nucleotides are TGTGCCACCATGGACAGGCTGAACACTGAAGCTTTCTTT. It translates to CATMDRLNTEAFF.

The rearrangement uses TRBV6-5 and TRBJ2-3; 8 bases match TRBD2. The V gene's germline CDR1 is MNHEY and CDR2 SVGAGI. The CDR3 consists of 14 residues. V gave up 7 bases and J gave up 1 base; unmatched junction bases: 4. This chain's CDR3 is CASTPAGGTDTQYF. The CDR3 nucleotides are TGTGCCAGCACCCCAGCGGGAGGCACAGATACGCAGTATTTT.

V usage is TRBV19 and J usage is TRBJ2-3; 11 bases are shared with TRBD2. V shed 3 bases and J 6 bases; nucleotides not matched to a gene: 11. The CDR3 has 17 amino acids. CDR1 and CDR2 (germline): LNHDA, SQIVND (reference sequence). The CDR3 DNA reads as TGTGCCAGTAGTATCCCCATAACTAGCGGGAGAAGTGATACGCAGTATTTT. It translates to CASSIPITSGRSDTQYF.

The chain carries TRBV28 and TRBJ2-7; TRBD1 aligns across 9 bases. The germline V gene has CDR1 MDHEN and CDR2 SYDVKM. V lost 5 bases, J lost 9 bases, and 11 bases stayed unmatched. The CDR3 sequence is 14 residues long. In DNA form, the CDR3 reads TGTGCCAGCAGTCCGCCGGGACAGGGAATGGTGCAGTACTTC. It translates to CASSPPGQGMVQYF.

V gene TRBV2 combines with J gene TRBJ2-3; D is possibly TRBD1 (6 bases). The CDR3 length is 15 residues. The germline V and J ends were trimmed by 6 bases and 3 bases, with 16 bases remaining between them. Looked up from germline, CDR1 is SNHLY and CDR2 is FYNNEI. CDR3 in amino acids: CASSLRGLVTDTQYF. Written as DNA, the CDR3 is TGTGCCAGCAGCCTCAGGGGTTTAGTTACAGATACGCAGTATTTT.

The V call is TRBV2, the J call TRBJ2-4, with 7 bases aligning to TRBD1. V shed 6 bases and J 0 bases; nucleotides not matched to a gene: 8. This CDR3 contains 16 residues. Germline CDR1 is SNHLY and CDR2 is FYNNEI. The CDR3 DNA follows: TGTGCCAGCAGAGCAACAGGGGCGAAAGCCAAAAACATTCAGTACTTC. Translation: CASRATGAKAKNIQYF.

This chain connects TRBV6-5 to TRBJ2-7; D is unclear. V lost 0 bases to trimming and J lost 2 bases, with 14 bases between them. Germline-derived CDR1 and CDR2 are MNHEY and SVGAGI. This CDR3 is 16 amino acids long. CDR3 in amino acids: CASSYSITSTAYEQYF. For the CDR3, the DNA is TGTGCCAGCAGTTACTCGATTACGTCTACGGCCTACGAGCAGTACTTC.

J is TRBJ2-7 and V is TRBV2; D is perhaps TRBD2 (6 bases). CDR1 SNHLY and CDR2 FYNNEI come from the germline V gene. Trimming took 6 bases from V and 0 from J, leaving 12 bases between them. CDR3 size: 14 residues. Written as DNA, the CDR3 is TGTGCCAGCAGCGCTCGGGACTTCTCCTACGAGCAGTACTTC. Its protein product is CASSARDFSYEQYF.

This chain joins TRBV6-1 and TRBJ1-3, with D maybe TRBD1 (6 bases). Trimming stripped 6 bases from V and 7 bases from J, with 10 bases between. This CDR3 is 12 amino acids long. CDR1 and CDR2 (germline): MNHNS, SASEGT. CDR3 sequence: CASRTGRNTIYF. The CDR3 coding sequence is TGTGCCAGCAGGACAGGAAGGAACACCATATATTTT.

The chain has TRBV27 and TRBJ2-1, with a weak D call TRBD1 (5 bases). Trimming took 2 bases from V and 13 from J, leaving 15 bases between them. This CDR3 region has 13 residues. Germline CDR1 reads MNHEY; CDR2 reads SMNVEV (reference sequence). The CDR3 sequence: CASSLSLGAFQFF. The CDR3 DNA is TGTGCCAGCAGTTTAAGCCTAGGGGCCTTTCAGTTCTTC.

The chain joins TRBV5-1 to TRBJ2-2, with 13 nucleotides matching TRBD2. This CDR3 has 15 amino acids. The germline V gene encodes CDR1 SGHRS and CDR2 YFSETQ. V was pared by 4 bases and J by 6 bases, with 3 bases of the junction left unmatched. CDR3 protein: CASSLGLAGSGELFF. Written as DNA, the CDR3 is TGCGCCAGCAGCCTGGGACTAGCGGGGTCCGGGGAGCTGTTTTTT.

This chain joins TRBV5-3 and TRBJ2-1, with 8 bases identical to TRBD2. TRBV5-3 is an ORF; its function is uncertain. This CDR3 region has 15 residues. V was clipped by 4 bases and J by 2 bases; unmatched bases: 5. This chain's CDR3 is CARSRQRETYNEQFF. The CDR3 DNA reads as TGTGCCAGAAGCCGGCAGCGGGAGACCTACAATGAGCAGTTCTTC.

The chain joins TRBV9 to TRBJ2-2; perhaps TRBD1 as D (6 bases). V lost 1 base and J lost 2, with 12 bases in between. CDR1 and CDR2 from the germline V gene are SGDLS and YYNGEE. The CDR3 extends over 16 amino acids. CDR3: CASSVTDRLNTGELFF. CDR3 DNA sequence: TGTGCCAGCAGCGTAACCGACAGGTTAAACACCGGGGAGCTGTTTTTT.

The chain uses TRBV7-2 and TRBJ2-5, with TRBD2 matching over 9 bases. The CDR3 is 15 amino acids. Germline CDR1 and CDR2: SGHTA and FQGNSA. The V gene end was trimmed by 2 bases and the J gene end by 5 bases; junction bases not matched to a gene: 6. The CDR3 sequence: CASSLMVAGAETQYF. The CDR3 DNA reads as TGTGCCAGCAGCTTAATGGTAGCGGGAGCGGAGACCCAGTACTTC.

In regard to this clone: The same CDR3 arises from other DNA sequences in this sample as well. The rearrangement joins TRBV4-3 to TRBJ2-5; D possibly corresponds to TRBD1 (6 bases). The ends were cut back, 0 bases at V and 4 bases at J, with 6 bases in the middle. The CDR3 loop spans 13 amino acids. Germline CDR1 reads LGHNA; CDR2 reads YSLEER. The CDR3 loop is CASSQDRGETQYF. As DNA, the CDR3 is TGCGCCAGCAGCCAAGACAGGGGAGAGACCCAGTACTTC.

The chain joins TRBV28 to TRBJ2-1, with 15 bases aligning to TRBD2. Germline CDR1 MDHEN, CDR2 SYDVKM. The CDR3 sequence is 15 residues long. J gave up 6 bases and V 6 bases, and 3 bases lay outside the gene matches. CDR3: CASRGGLAGGNEQFF. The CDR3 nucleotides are TGTGCCAGCAGGGGGGGACTAGCGGGAGGCAATGAGCAGTTCTTC.

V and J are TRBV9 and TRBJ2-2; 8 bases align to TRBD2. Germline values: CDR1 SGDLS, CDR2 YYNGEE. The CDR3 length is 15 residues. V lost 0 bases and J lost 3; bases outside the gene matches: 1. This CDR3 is CASSVGAGDTGELFF. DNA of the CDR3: TGTGCCAGCAGCGTAGGAGCGGGAGACACCGGGGAGCTGTTTTTT.

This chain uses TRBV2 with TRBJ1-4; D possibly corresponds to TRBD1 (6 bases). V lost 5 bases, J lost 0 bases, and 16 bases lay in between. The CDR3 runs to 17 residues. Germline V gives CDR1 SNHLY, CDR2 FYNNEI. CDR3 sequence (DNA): TGTGCCAGCAGTCGGGACAATCCTCGGGCAACTAATGAAAAACTGTTTTTT. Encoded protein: CASSRDNPRATNEKLFF.

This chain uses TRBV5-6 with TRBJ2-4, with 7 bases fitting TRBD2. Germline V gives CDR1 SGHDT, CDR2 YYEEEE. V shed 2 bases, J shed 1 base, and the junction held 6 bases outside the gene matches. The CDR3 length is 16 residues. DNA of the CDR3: TGTGCCAGCAGCTTTGGGGGGGGAGCGGCCAAAAACATTCAGTACTTC. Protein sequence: CASSFGGGAAKNIQYF.

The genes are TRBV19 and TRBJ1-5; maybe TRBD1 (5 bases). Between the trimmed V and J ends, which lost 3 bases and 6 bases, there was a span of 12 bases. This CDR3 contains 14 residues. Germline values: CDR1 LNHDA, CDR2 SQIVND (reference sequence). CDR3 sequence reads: CASSMSGGSQPQHF. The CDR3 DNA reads TGTGCCAGTAGTATGAGCGGGGGGAGTCAGCCCCAGCATTTT.

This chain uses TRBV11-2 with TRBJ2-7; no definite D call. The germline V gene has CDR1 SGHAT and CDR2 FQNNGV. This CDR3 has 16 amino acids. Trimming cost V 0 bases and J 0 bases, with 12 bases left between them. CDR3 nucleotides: TGTGCCAGCAGCTTAGATAGCCGTAGGAGCTCCTACGAGCAGTACTTC. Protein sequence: CASSLDSRRSSYEQYF.

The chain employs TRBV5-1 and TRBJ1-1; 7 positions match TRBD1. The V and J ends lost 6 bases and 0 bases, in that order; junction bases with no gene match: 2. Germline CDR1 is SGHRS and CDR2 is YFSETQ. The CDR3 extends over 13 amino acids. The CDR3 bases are TGCGCCAGCAACACAGGGGTGAACACTGAAGCTTTCTTT. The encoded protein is CASNTGVNTEAFF.

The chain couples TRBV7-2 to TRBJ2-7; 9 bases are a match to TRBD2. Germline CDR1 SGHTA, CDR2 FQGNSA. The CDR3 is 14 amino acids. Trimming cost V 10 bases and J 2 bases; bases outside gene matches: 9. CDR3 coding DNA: TGTGCCATTGTGACTAGCGGTAAACCCTACGAGCAGTACTTC. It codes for CAIVTSGKPYEQYF.

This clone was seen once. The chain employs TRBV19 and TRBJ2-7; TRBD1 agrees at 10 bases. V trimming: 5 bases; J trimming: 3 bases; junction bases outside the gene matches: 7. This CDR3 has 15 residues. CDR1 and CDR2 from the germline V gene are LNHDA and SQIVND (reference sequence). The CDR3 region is CASSPLRDRGYEQYF. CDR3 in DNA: TGTGCCAGTAGTCCACTCCGGGACAGGGGCTACGAGCAGTACTTC.